The sequence of this T cell receptor (beta chain) was determined in a study of T cells in Graves' hyperthyroidism and ophthalmopathy. There are many counts of this clonotype. Trimming took 2 bases from V and 4 from J; bases not matched to a gene: 12. CDR3 length: 17 residues. Germline V gene sequence: CDR1 SGHDT, CDR2 YYEEEE. TCR beta CDR3 regions were amplified from RNA transcripts. Primed by the HTBI set, a first-round RT-PCR was run on the TCR CDR3. TCRdb called the multiplex PCR reads again in MiXCR, with one record for every CDR3 protein. Of hundreds of thousands of distinct CDR3 sequences listed, roughly 14% were seen once; the top ten hold roughly 4.3%.

Sequenced sample: blood. This receptor was identified in a woman in her thirties or forties with Graves' ophthalmopathy. The V gene is TRBV5-6, the J gene TRBJ2-7; TRBD1 aligns across 10 bases. CDR3 coding DNA: TGTGCCAGCAGCTTTATGGGATTTCGGGACAGGGGTTACGAGCAGTACTTC. This codes for CASSFMGFRDRGYEQYF.